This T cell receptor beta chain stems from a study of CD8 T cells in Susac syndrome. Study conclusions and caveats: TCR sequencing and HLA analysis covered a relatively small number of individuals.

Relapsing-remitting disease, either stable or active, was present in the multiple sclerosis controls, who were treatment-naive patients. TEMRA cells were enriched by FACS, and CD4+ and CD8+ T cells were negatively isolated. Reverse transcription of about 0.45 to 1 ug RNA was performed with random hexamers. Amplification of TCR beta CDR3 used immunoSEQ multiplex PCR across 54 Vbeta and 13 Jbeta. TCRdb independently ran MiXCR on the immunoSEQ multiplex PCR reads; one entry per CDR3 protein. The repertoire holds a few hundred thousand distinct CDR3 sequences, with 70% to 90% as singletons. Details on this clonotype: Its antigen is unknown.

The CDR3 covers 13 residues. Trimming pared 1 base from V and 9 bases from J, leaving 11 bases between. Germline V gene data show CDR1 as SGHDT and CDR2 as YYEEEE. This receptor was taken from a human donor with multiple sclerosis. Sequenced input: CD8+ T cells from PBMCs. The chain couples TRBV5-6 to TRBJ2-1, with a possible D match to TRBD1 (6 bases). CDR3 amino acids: CASSLTGHREQFF. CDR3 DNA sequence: TGTGCCAGCAGCTTGACAGGGCATCGTGAGCAGTTCTTC.